This record looks at one TCR beta chain sequence and its context. This record belongs to a study of blood T cell repertoires in COVID-19. For the study at large: Acute and convalescent COVID-19 samples came from the United States, Italy and Spain. Sample material is recorded as cDNA or gDNA derived from T cells, B-cell-depleted T cells, or PBMCs.

In the original processing: Reference gene primer amplification yielded estimated nucleated cell counts. The protocol was immunoSEQ multiplex PCR, while the TCRdb copy is restricted to in-frame clones and leaves out a portion. V and J calls plus clone size are reproduced from that table; the DNA served to infer D and trimming. Of about 350,000 clones listed, 88% are singletons. Patients of the Seattle cohort, enrolled during active infection, were followed longitudinally. The germline V gene encodes CDR1 MNHEY and CDR2 SMNVEV (reference sequence). This CDR3 comprises 15 residues. J gave up 7 bases and V 2 bases, and 7 bases lay outside the gene matches.

The chain carries TRBV27 and TRBJ1-2; TRBD1 matches 10 bases. The sequence was collected from a woman in her 70s with COVID-19, enrolled during active disease. Sequencing used peripheral blood. Here the CDR3 reads CASSLGTGVRRGYTF. CDR3 nucleotides: TGTGCCAGCAGTTTAGGGACAGGGGTCCGTCGTGGCTACACCTTC.